The rows below give T cell receptor beta chains drawn from one sample of a study of blood T cell repertoires in COVID-19. The assay was immunoSEQ multiplex PCR, and TCRdb's table has in-frame clones only and misses some. The table lists hundreds of thousands of clones, about 88% of them singletons, with approximately 1.5% in the top ten. The material sequenced was PBMCs or T cells enriched from blood (not recorded which). The receptors were sampled from a woman aged 18-35 years who had been exposed to COVID-19. Both conserved end residues are part of each CDR3. D genes are given only for firm matches. Not all rows give a size; the values are once, few, many and, for expanded clones, a class.

V gene: TRBV2
clone size: -
D gene: -
J gene: TRBJ2-7
CDR3 DNA: TGTGCCAGCAGGATCCGTAGCTCCTACGAGCAGTACTTC
CDR3 protein: CASRIRSSYEQYF

V gene: TRBV28
clone size: -
D gene: TRBD1
J gene: TRBJ1-6
CDR3 DNA: TGTGCCAGCAGTTTACCACCTATTCAGGGGGGTAATTCACCCCTCCACTTT
CDR3 protein: CASSLPPIQGGNSPLHF

V gene: TRBV24-1
clone size: -
D gene: TRBD2
J gene: TRBJ2-1
CDR3 DNA: TGTGCCACCAGTGATTCGACTAGCGGCAAATTTATTACTGAGCAGTTCTTC
CDR3 protein: CATSDSTSGKFITEQFF

V gene: TRBV7-9
clone size: -
D gene: TRBD1
J gene: TRBJ2-3
CDR3 DNA: TGTGCCAGCAGCTCCCTATCGGTCGACAGGGCCACAGATACGCAGTATTTT
CDR3 protein: CASSSLSVDRATDTQYF

V gene: TRBV7-2
clone size: -
D gene: TRBD2
J gene: TRBJ2-5
CDR3 DNA: TGTGCCAGCAGCTTACCTGGGACTAGCGGGGGGGAAGAGACCCAGTACTTC
CDR3 protein: CASSLPGTSGGEETQYF

V gene: TRBV29-1
clone size: -
D gene: TRBD1
J gene: TRBJ2-7
CDR3 DNA: TGCAGCGTTGCGGTCGGACAGGGTGCCTACGAGCAGTACTTC
CDR3 protein: CSVAVGQGAYEQYF

V gene: TRBV28
clone size: -
D gene: -
J gene: TRBJ1-2
CDR3 DNA: TGTGCCAGCAGTTTGGCCATTAACTATGGCTACACCTTC
CDR3 protein: CASSLAINYGYTF

V gene: TRBV15
clone size: many
D gene: -
J gene: TRBJ1-2
CDR3 DNA: TGTGCCACCAGCAGAGACAGGGCATACTATGGCTACACCTTC
CDR3 protein: CATSRDRAYYGYTF

V gene: TRBV5-1
clone size: -
D gene: -
J gene: TRBJ1-2
CDR3 DNA: TGCGCCAGCAGCATGTTGGGGCAACTTGATGGCTACACCTTC
CDR3 protein: CASSMLGQLDGYTF

V gene: TRBV7-2
clone size: -
D gene: -
J gene: TRBJ2-7
CDR3 DNA: TGTGCCAGCAGCTTATCTGGACAGAGTTCCTACGAGCAGTACTTC
CDR3 protein: CASSLSGQSSYEQYF

V gene: TRBV6-5
clone size: -
D gene: TRBD2
J gene: TRBJ2-1
CDR3 DNA: TGTGCCCACGGCTGGCGGGAGGGCCGGTACAATGAGCAGTTCTTC
CDR3 protein: CAHGWREGRYNEQFF

V gene: TRBV5-1
clone size: -
D gene: TRBD1
J gene: TRBJ1-4
CDR3 DNA: TGCGCCAGCAGCCCGCGGACAGGGTGGAATGAAAAACTGTTTTTT
CDR3 protein: CASSPRTGWNEKLFF

V gene: TRBV10-3
clone size: -
D gene: TRBD1
J gene: TRBJ1-2
CDR3 DNA: TGTGCCATCAGCCGACAGGGAGGAAACTATGGCTACACCTTC
CDR3 protein: CAISRQGGNYGYTF

V gene: TRBV13
clone size: -
D gene: TRBD1
J gene: TRBJ1-3
CDR3 DNA: TGTGCCAGCTGGGGACAGCAACTCTCTGGAAACACCATATATTTT
CDR3 protein: CASWGQQLSGNTIYF

V gene: TRBV19
clone size: once
D gene: TRBD1
J gene: TRBJ2-2
CDR3 DNA: TGTGCCAGTAGTATTGGACAGGGGACCAGGGAGCTGTTTTTT
CDR3 protein: CASSIGQGTRELFF

V gene: TRBV7-2
clone size: once
D gene: -
J gene: TRBJ1-1
CDR3 DNA: TGTGCCAGCAGCTTTGCATTGGGACAAAACACTGAAGCTTTCTTT
CDR3 protein: CASSFALGQNTEAFF

V gene: TRBV6-2/TRBV6-3
clone size: -
D gene: TRBD1
J gene: TRBJ1-1
CDR3 DNA: TGTGCCAGCAGTTCCCTAAACAGGGGATCCCCTGAAGCTTTCTTT
CDR3 protein: CASSSLNRGSPEAFF

V gene: TRBV25-1
clone size: -
D gene: -
J gene: TRBJ1-2
CDR3 DNA: TGTGCCAGCAGTTTCGGGAGTGGCTACACCTTC
CDR3 protein: CASSFGSGYTF

V gene: TRBV6-5
clone size: -
D gene: -
J gene: TRBJ1-2
CDR3 DNA: TGTGCCAGCAGTTACACCCCCGGGATCAACTATGGCTACACCTTC
CDR3 protein: CASSYTPGINYGYTF

V gene: TRBV14
clone size: -
D gene: -
J gene: TRBJ2-7
CDR3 DNA: TGTGCCAGCAGTCCCTTTCGGACAGATACATACTACGAGCAGTACTTC
CDR3 protein: CASSPFRTDTYYEQYF

V gene: TRBV5-4
clone size: -
D gene: TRBD2
J gene: TRBJ2-5
CDR3 DNA: TGTGCCAGCAGCCTACCGGGACTAGGGCAGGGAGAGACCCAGTACTTC
CDR3 protein: CASSLPGLGQGETQYF

V gene: TRBV6-5
clone size: -
D gene: -
J gene: TRBJ2-4
CDR3 DNA: TGTGCCAGCATAGCCGCAGCAGGGGCCAAAAACATTCAGTACTTC
CDR3 protein: CASIAAAGAKNIQYF

V gene: TRBV19
clone size: once
D gene: -
J gene: TRBJ1-5
CDR3 DNA: TGTGCCAGTAGTTACCGGGAACTCAATCAGCCCCAGCATTTT
CDR3 protein: CASSYRELNQPQHF

V gene: TRBV27
clone size: -
D gene: -
J gene: TRBJ1-5
CDR3 DNA: TGTGCCAGCGCTCTTTACAGGGGCAATCAGCCCCAGCATTTT
CDR3 protein: CASALYRGNQPQHF

V gene: TRBV5-1
clone size: -
D gene: TRBD1
J gene: TRBJ1-2
CDR3 DNA: TGCGCCAGCAGCGGAACGGGGACAGGGGCAAACTATGGCTACACCTTC
CDR3 protein: CASSGTGTGANYGYTF

V gene: TRBV28
clone size: -
D gene: TRBD1
J gene: TRBJ1-5
CDR3 DNA: TGTGCCAGCACCGTTCCGACAGGGAAGGATCAGCCCCAGCATTTT
CDR3 protein: CASTVPTGKDQPQHF

V gene: TRBV7-2
clone size: -
D gene: -
J gene: TRBJ2-2
CDR3 DNA: TGTGCCAGCAGCCCCCTACGGACTTGGAACACCGGGGAGCTGTTTTTT
CDR3 protein: CASSPLRTWNTGELFF

V gene: TRBV7-3
clone size: -
D gene: -
J gene: TRBJ2-1
CDR3 DNA: TGTGCCAGCAGCTTATTGTCAGGGGCCTTCAATGAGCAGTTCTTC
CDR3 protein: CASSLLSGAFNEQFF

V gene: TRBV6-4
clone size: -
D gene: -
J gene: TRBJ2-3
CDR3 DNA: TGTGCCAGCAGTGAAAGGTTTATGGGCGATACGCAGTATTTT
CDR3 protein: CASSERFMGDTQYF

V gene: TRBV7-9
clone size: once
D gene: TRBD1
J gene: TRBJ1-2
CDR3 DNA: TGTGCCAGCAGCCCCACGACAGGGGTGGCAGATGGCTACACCTTC
CDR3 protein: CASSPTTGVADGYTF

V gene: TRBV30
clone size: -
D gene: -
J gene: TRBJ1-1
CDR3 DNA: TGTGCCTGGACTGCTGGCACAAACACTGAAGCTTTCTTT
CDR3 protein: CAWTAGTNTEAFF

V gene: TRBV28
clone size: few
D gene: -
J gene: TRBJ2-1
CDR3 DNA: TGTGCCAGCAGCATCCCCGGGGAGCCCTACAATGAGCAGTTCTTC
CDR3 protein: CASSIPGEPYNEQFF

V gene: TRBV7-6
clone size: -
D gene: -
J gene: TRBJ1-3
CDR3 DNA: TGTGCCAGCAGCTTGTACATCACCGGGTCTGGAAACACCATATATTTT
CDR3 protein: CASSLYITGSGNTIYF

V gene: TRBV3-1/TRBV3-2
clone size: -
D gene: TRBD1
J gene: TRBJ1-2
CDR3 DNA: TGTGCCAGCAGCCAGACAGGGGGATTGGAGGGCTACACCTTC
CDR3 protein: CASSQTGGLEGYTF

V gene: TRBV27
clone size: -
D gene: TRBD2
J gene: TRBJ2-1
CDR3 DNA: TGTGCCAGCAGTTTAGGGCTAGCGGAAAACAATGAGCAGTTCTTC
CDR3 protein: CASSLGLAENNEQFF

V gene: TRBV7-6
clone size: -
D gene: -
J gene: TRBJ2-1
CDR3 DNA: TGTGCCAGCAGCATCCAAATAGGGGCCAATGAGCAGTTCTTC
CDR3 protein: CASSIQIGANEQFF

V gene: TRBV18
clone size: -
D gene: TRBD2
J gene: TRBJ2-2
CDR3 DNA: TGTGCCAGCTCACCAGTCCCTAGCGGGAGTGTAGTCACCGGGGAGCTGTTTTTT
CDR3 protein: CASSPVPSGSVVTGELFF

V gene: TRBV14
clone size: few
D gene: -
J gene: TRBJ2-7
CDR3 DNA: TGTGCCAGCAGCCAAGATCCGAGTCGAGCAGGGCAGTACTTC
CDR3 protein: CASSQDPSRAGQYF

V gene: TRBV7-2
clone size: -
D gene: TRBD1
J gene: TRBJ1-3
CDR3 DNA: TGTGCCAGCAGCGACAGGGGGCGGCTAGATGGAAACACCATATATTTT
CDR3 protein: CASSDRGRLDGNTIYF

V gene: TRBV28
clone size: -
D gene: TRBD1
J gene: TRBJ1-2
CDR3 DNA: TGTGCCAGCAGACAAGCAACAGTCTCCAGGGGGGACGGTGGCTACACCTTC
CDR3 protein: CASRQATVSRGDGGYTF

V gene: TRBV11-3
clone size: -
D gene: TRBD2
J gene: TRBJ2-1
CDR3 DNA: TGTGCCAGCAGCTTCGGACTAGCGAGAGTTCGCAATGAGCAGTTCTTC
CDR3 protein: CASSFGLARVRNEQFF

V gene: TRBV6-6
clone size: -
D gene: TRBD2
J gene: TRBJ2-7
CDR3 DNA: TGTGCCAGCAGTCCCTCGGGGGGGGGTTCCTACGAGCAGTACTTC
CDR3 protein: CASSPSGGGSYEQYF

V gene: TRBV5-5
clone size: -
D gene: TRBD2
J gene: TRBJ2-7
CDR3 DNA: TGTGCCAGCGGCTTAGACAGACGTAGCGGGGGGGCCGACGAGCAGTACTTC
CDR3 protein: CASGLDRRSGGADEQYF

V gene: TRBV7-2
clone size: few
D gene: TRBD2
J gene: TRBJ2-3
CDR3 DNA: TGTGCCAGCAGCTCCGGACTAGCGGGCTACATCCCGGGGGCAGATACGCAGTATTTT
CDR3 protein: CASSSGLAGYIPGADTQYF

V gene: TRBV28
clone size: -
D gene: -
J gene: TRBJ2-5
CDR3 DNA: TGTGCCAGCAGCCGGGCAGGGTCGGCCCAAGAGACCCAGTACTTC
CDR3 protein: CASSRAGSAQETQYF

V gene: TRBV28
clone size: -
D gene: TRBD1
J gene: TRBJ1-1
CDR3 DNA: TGTGCCAGCAGTTTCAGACAGGGAGTGGGGCGCACTGAAGCTTTCTTT
CDR3 protein: CASSFRQGVGRTEAFF

V gene: TRBV28
clone size: -
D gene: -
J gene: TRBJ1-2
CDR3 DNA: TGTGCCAGCAGTTTATCCAATTCAGGAGGGTTCTCCTATGGCTACACCTTC
CDR3 protein: CASSLSNSGGFSYGYTF

V gene: TRBV15
clone size: -
D gene: -
J gene: TRBJ2-7
CDR3 DNA: TGTGCCACCAGCAGAGAGCGAGGGCCCTACGAGCAGTACTTC
CDR3 protein: CATSRERGPYEQYF